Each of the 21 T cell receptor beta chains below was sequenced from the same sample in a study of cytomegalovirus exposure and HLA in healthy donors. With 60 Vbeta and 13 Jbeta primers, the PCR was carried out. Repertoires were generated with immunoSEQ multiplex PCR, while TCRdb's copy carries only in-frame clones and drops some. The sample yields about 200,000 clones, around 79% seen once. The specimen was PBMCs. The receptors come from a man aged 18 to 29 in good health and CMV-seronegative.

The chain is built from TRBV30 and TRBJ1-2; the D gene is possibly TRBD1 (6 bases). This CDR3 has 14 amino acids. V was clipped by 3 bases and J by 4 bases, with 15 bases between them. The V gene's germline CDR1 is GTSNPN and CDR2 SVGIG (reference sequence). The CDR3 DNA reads TGTGCCTGGAGCCTAGCCAGAGGGGGCTATGGCTACACCTTC. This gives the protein CAWSLARGGYGYTF.

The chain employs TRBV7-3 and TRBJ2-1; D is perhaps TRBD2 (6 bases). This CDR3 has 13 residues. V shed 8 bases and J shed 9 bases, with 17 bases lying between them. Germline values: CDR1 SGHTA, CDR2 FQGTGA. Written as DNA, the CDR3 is TGTGCCAGCGGGCAGGAGGGAACCACTGAGCAGTTCTTC. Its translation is CASGQEGTTEQFF.

CDR3 DNA sequence: TGTGCCAGCAGTGTTTGGACAAGAGCAACTAATGAAAAACTGTTTTTT. Translation: CASSVWTRATNEKLFF. The rearrangement uses TRBV2 and TRBJ1-4, with D possibly matching TRBD1 (5 bases). Between the trimmed V and J ends, which lost 4 bases and 0 bases, there was a span of 12 bases. CDR3 size: 16 residues. The V gene's germline CDR1 is SNHLY and CDR2 FYNNEI.

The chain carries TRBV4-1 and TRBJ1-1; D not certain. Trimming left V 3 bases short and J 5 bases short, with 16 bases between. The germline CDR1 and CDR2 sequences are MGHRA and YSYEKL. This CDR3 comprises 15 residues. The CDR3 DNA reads TGCGCCAGCAGCCACCTGAAGGGAGAAAAGACTGAAGCTTTCTTT. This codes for CASSHLKGEKTEAFF.

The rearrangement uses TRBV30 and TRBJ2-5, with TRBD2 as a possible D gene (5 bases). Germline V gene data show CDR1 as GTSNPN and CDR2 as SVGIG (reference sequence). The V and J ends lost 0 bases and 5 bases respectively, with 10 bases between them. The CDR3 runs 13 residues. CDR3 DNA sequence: TGTGCCTGGAGTGTAGACTGGAGGGAGACCCAGTACTTC. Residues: CAWSVDWRETQYF.

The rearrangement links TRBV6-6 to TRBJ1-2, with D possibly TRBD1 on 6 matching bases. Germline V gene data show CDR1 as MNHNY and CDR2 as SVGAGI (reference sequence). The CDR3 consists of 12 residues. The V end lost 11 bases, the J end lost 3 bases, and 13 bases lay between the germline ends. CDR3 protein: CAAGGSHYGYTF. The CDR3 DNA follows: TGTGCCGCGGGGGGCAGCCACTATGGCTACACCTTC.

DNA for the CDR3: TGTGCCAGCAGCTTAGGGGGGGGTAGCGGGGCCTACGAGCAGTACTTC. Amino acid sequence: CASSLGGGSGAYEQYF. The V gene is TRBV7-2, the J gene TRBJ2-7; 8 bases align to TRBD2. Per the germline V gene, CDR1 is SGHTA and CDR2 is FQGNSA. This CDR3 region has 16 residues. J gave up 2 bases and V 1 base, and 7 bases lay outside the gene matches.

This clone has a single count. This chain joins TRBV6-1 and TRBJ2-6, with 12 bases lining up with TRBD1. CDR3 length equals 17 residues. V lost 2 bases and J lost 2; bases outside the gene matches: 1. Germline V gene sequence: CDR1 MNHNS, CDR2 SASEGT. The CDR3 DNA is TGTGCCAGCAGTGAATGGGACAGGGGGCCTGGGGCCAACGTCCTGACTTTC. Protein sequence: CASSEWDRGPGANVLTF.

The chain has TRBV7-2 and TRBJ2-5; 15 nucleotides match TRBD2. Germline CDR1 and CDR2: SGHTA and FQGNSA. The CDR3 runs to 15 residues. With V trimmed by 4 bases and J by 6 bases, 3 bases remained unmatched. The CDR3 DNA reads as TGTGCCAGCAGCTCCGGACTAGCGGGGGGGCAGACCCAGTACTTC. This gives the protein CASSSGLAGGQTQYF.

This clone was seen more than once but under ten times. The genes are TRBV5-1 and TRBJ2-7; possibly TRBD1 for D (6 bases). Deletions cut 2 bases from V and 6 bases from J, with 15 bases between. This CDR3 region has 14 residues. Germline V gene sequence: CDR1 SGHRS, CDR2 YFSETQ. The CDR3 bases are TGCGCCAGCAGCTTTGGACAGCCTGGCGGCGAGCAGTACTTC. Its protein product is CASSFGQPGGEQYF.

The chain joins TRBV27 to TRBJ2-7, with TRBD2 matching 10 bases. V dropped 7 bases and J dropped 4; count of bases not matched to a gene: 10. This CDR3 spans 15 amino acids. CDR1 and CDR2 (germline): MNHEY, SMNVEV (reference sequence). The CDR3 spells CASNPSPSGRYEQYF. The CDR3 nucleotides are TGTGCCAGCAACCCCTCCCCTAGCGGGAGATACGAGCAGTACTTC.

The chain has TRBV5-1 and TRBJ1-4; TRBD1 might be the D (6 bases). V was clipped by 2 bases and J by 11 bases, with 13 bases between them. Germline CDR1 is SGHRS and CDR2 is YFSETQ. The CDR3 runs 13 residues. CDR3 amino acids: CASSFEGRGKLFF. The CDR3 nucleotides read TGCGCCAGCAGCTTCGAGGGTAGGGGGAAACTGTTTTTT.

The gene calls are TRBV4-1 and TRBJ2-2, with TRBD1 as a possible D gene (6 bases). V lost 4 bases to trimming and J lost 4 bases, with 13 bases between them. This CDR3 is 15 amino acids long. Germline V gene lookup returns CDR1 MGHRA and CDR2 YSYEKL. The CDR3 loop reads CASSLGQGRTGELFF. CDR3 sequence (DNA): TGCGCCAGCAGCCTAGGGCAGGGGCGCACCGGGGAGCTGTTTTTT.

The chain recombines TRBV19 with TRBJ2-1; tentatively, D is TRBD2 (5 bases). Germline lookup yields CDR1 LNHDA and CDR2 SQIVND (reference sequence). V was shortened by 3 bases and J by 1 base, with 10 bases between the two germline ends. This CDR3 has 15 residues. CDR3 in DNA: TGTGCCAGTAGTATCCAAGGCGGGTCCTACAATGAGCAGTTCTTC. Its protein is CASSIQGGSYNEQFF.

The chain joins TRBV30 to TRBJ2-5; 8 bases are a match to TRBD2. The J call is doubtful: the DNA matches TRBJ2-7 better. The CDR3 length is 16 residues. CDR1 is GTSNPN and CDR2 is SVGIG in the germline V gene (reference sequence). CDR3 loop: CAWEKRSGGPSYEQYF. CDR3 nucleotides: TGTGCCTGGGAGAAAAGGAGCGGGGGCCCCTCCTACGAGCAGTACTTC.

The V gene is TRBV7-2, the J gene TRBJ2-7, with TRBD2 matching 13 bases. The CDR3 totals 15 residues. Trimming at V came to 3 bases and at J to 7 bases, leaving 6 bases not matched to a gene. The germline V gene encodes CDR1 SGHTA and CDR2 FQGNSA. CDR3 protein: CASSLTGLAGYEQYF. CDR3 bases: TGTGCCAGCAGCTTGACGGGACTAGCGGGATATGAGCAGTACTTC.

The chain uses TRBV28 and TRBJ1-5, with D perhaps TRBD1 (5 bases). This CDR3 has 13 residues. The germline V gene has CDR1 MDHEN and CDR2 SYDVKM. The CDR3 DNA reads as TGTGCTTTGGGGGGTTGGAGCAATCAGCCCCAGCATTTT. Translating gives CALGGWSNQPQHF.

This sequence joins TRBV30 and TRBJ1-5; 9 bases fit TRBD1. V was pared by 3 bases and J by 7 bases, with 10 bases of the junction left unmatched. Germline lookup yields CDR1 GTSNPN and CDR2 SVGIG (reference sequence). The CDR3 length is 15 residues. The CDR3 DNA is TGTGCCTGGAGCACTTGGGGACAGGGTAGGCAGCCCCAGCATTTT. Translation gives CAWSTWGQGRQPQHF.

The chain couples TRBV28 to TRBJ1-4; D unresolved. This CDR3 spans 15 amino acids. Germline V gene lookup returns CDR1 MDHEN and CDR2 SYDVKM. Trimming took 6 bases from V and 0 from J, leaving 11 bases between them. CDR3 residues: CASSWALATNEKLFF. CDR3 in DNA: TGTGCCAGCAGCTGGGCACTTGCAACTAATGAAAAACTGTTTTTT.

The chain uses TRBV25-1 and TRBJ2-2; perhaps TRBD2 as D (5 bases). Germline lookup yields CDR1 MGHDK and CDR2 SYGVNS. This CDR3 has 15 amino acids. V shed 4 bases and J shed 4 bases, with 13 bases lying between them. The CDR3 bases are TGTGCCAGCAGTGCCTTCGGGGTGGGCACCGGGGAGCTGTTTTTT. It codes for CASSAFGVGTGELFF.

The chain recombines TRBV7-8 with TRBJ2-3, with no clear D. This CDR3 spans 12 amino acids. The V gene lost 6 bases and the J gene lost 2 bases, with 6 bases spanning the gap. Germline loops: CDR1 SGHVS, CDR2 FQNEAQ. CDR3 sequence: CASSSNTDTQYF. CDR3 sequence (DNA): TGTGCCAGCAGTTCAAACACAGATACGCAGTATTTT.